These 10 T cell receptor beta chains were sequenced from one sample in a study of T cell responses to AZD1222 COVID-19 vaccine. The assay was immunoSEQ multiplex PCR, and TCRdb's table has in-frame clones only and misses some. Of around 160,000 clones in the sample, approximately 78% are singletons; the top ten hold roughly 4.5%. The starting material was peripheral blood, obtained on day 0 of MenACWY control vaccination. These TCRs come from an adult in good health.

J is TRBJ2-2 and V is TRBV5-1; 8 bases fit TRBD2. V lost 0 bases and J lost 6; bases outside the gene matches: 7. From germline, CDR1 is SGHRS and CDR2 YFSETQ. The CDR3 spans 16 residues. The CDR3 is CASSLAGGAIAGELFF. Written as DNA, the CDR3 is TGCGCCAGCAGCTTGGCCGGGGGGGCTATCGCCGGGGAGCTGTTTTTT.

The chain combines TRBV6-5 with TRBJ1-2; 7 nucleotides align to TRBD1. The CDR3 extends over 12 amino acids. J gave up 7 bases and V 4 bases, and 3 bases lay outside the gene matches. Germline V gives CDR1 MNHEY, CDR2 SVGAGI. The CDR3 is CASSWTGGGYTF. CDR3 in DNA: TGTGCCAGCAGTTGGACAGGCGGTGGCTACACCTTC.

The gene calls are TRBV19 and TRBJ1-4; D is ambiguous. Trimming removed 10 bases at V and 6 bases at J, with 15 bases between. The CDR3 is made up of 13 amino acids. From germline, CDR1 is LNHDA and CDR2 SQIVND (reference sequence). CDR3 coding DNA: TGTGCCACCTCCCTCGGTGCTTATGAAAAACTGTTTTTT. Amino acid sequence: CATSLGAYEKLFF.

V gene TRBV30 combines with J gene TRBJ1-1; possibly TRBD1 for D (5 bases). Per the germline V gene, CDR1 is GTSNPN and CDR2 is SVGIG (reference sequence). V was clipped by 6 bases and J by 4 bases, with 18 bases between them. This CDR3 has 14 amino acids. The CDR3 sequence: CACANWGGGTEAFF. In nucleotides, the CDR3 is TGTGCCTGCGCCAACTGGGGGGGTGGCACTGAAGCTTTCTTT.

The chain uses TRBV6-5 and TRBJ1-2; D is possibly TRBD1 (5 bases). CDR1 and CDR2 (germline): MNHEY, SVGAGI. The CDR3 length is 13 residues. Trimming removed 6 bases from V and 7 bases from J, with 15 bases in between. Here the CDR3 reads CASSSGTGRGYTF. The DNA of the CDR3 is TGTGCCAGCAGCTCGGGGACCGGTCGTGGCTACACCTTC.

The chain carries TRBV19 and TRBJ1-4; no firm D call. This CDR3 has 14 residues. In germline, CDR1 is LNHDA, CDR2 SQIVND (reference sequence). V lost 6 bases, J lost 3 bases, and 11 bases lay in between. DNA of the CDR3: TGTGCCAGTAGAAACAGAGCCTCTAATGAAAAACTGTTTTTT. It specifies CASRNRASNEKLFF.

This chain uses TRBV9 with TRBJ2-2; TRBD1 might be the D (6 bases). The V end lost 4 bases, the J end lost 2 bases, and 15 bases lay between the germline ends. CDR3 length: 16 amino acids. The germline CDR1 and CDR2 sequences are SGDLS and YYNGEE. CDR3 coding DNA: TGTGCCAGCAGCCTCGCAACAGGGATCAACACCGGGGAGCTGTTTTTT. Residues: CASSLATGINTGELFF.

The chain links TRBV11-2 to TRBJ1-1, with TRBD1 matching 9 bases. Germline V gene lookup returns CDR1 SGHAT and CDR2 FQNNGV. CDR3 length: 14 amino acids. The trim removed 6 bases at V and 4 bases at J, leaving 6 bases unmatched. CDR3 sequence: CASRLQGATTEAFF. CDR3 sequence (DNA): TGTGCCAGCAGACTACAGGGGGCTACCACTGAAGCTTTCTTT.

The rearrangement joins TRBV24-1 to TRBJ2-3; D gene unclear. Germline V lookup: CDR1 KGHDR, CDR2 SFDVKD. This CDR3 has 15 residues. V was trimmed by 0 bases and J by 0 bases, leaving 6 bases between them. CDR3 region: CATSDLLGSTDTQYF. DNA of the CDR3: TGTGCCACCAGTGATTTGCTCGGTAGCACAGATACGCAGTATTTT.

As DNA, the CDR3 is TGCGCCAGCAGCCAATCTGGTAACGGACGTGCCGATCAGCCCCAGCATTTT. Translated, it gives CASSQSGNGRADQPQHF. The chain carries TRBV4-1 and TRBJ1-5; no clear D gene. The CDR3 totals 17 residues. The V end was cut by 2 bases, the J end by 5 bases, with 19 bases between. In germline, CDR1 is MGHRA, CDR2 YSYEKL.